This T cell receptor beta chain originates from a study of shared clonotypes between healthy human individuals. Only in-frame clones appear in the TCRdb table, and some are missing; sequencing was by immunoSEQ multiplex PCR. The sample contains hundreds of thousands of clones, 95% to 98% of which appear only once. Germline V CDR1 and CDR2: SGHVS, FNYEAQ. The J segment lost 2 bases and the V segment lost 5 bases, leaving 8 bases of the junction unmatched. The CDR3 spans 17 residues. Sequencing input: naive CD4+ T cells sorted from blood. Subset described: CD45RA+ positively selected. The chain couples TRBV7-6 to TRBJ2-2; the match to TRBD1 covers 10 bases. This TCR came from a woman in her 30s in good health. For the CDR3, the DNA is TGTGCCAGCAGCACCCGACAGGGGGCGGGTAACACCGGGGAGCTGTTTTTT. It encodes CASSTRQGAGNTGELFF.